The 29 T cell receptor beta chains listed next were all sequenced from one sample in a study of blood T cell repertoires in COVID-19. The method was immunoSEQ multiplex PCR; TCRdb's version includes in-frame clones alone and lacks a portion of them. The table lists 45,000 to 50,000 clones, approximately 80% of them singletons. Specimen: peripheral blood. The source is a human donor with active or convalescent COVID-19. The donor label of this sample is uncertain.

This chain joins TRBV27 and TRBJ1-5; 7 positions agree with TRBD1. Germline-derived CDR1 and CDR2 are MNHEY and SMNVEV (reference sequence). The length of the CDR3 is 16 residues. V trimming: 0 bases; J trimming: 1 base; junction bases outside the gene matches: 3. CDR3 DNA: TGTGCCAGCAGTTTATCAGGGGGCTCGAGCAATCAGCCCCAGCATTTT. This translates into CASSLSGGSSNQPQHF.

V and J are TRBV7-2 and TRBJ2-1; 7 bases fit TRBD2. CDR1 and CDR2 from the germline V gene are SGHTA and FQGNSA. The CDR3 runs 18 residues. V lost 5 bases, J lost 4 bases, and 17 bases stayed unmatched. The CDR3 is CASSAAGRRGAYYNEQFF. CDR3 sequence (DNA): TGTGCCAGCAGCGCAGCCGGGAGGCGAGGGGCCTATTACAATGAGCAGTTCTTC. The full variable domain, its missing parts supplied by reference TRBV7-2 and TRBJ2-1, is GAGVSQSPSNKVTEKGKDVELRCDPISGHTALYWYRQSLGQGLEFLIYFQGNSAPDKSGLPSDRFSAERTGGSVSTLTIQRTQQEDSAVYLCASSAAGRRGAYYNEQFFGPGTRLTVL.

CDR3 sequence reads: CASSQEAGVPDTQYF. The CDR3, as DNA: TGCGCCAGCAGCCAAGAAGCGGGAGTACCCGATACGCAGTATTTT. V is TRBV4-3 and J is TRBJ2-3, with 8 nucleotides matching TRBD2. Trimming at V came to 0 bases and at J to 6 bases, leaving 5 bases not matched to a gene. The CDR3 runs to 15 residues. Germline loops: CDR1 LGHNA, CDR2 YSLEER.

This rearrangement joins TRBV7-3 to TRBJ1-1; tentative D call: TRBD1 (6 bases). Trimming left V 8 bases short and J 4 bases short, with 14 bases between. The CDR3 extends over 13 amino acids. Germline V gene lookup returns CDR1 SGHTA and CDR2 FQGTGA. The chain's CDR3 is CASGWGQGTEAFF. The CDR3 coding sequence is TGTGCCAGCGGTTGGGGGCAGGGCACTGAAGCTTTCTTT.

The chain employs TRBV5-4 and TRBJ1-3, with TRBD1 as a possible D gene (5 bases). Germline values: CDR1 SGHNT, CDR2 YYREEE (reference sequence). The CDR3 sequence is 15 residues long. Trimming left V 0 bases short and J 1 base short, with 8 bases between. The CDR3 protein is CASSLATVSGNTIYF. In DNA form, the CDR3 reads TGTGCCAGCAGCTTGGCGACAGTATCTGGAAACACCATATATTTT.

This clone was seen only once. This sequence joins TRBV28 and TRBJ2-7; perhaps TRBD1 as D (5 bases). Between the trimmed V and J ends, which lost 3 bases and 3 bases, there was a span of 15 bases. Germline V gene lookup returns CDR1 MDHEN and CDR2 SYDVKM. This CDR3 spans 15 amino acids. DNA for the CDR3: TGTGCCAGCAGTTTTGCAGGGTTAGGGATCTACGAGCAGTACTTC. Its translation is CASSFAGLGIYEQYF.

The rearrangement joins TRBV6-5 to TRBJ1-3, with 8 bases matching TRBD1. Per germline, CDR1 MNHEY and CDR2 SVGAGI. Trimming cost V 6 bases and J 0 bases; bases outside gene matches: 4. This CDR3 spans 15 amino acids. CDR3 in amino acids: CASSRDRSSGNTIYF. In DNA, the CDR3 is TGTGCCAGCAGCCGGGACAGGTCCTCTGGAAACACCATATATTTT.

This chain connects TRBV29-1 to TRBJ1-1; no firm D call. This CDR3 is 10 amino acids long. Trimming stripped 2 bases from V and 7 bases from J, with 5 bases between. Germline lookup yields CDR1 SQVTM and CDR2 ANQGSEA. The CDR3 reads CSVERGEAFF. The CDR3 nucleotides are TGCAGCGTTGAACGGGGTGAAGCTTTCTTT.

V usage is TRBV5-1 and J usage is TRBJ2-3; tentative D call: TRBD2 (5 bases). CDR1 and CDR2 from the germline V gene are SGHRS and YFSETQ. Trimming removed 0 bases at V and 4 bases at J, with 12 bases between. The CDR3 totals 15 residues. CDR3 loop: CASSLAAAGSDTQYF. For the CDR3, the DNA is TGCGCCAGCAGCTTGGCAGCGGCCGGCTCAGATACGCAGTATTTT. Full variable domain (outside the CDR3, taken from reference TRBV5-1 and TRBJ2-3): KAGVTQTPRYLIKTRGQQVTLSCSPISGHRSVSWYQQTPGQGLQFLFEYFSETQRNKGNFPGRFSGRQFSNSRSEMNVSTLELGDSALYLCASSLAAAGSDTQYFGPGTRLTVL.

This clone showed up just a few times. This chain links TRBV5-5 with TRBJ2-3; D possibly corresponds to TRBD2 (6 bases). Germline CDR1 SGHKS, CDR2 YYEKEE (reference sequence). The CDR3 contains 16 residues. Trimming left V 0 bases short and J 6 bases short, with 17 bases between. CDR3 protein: CASSLVRGTPGDTQYF. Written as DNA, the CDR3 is TGTGCCAGCAGCTTGGTGCGCGGGACCCCTGGGGATACGCAGTATTTT.

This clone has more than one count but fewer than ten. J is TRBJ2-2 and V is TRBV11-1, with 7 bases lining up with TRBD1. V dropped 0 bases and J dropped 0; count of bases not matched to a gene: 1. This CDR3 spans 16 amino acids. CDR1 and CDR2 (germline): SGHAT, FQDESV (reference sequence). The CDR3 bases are TGTGCCAGCAGCTTAGCGACAGGGTCGAACACCGGGGAGCTGTTTTTT. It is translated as CASSLATGSNTGELFF.

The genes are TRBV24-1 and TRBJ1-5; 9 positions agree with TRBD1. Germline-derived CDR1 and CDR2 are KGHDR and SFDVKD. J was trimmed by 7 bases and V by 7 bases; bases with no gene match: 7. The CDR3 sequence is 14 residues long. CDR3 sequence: CATSPGQGLQPQHF. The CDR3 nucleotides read TGTGCCACCAGCCCGGGACAGGGACTCCAGCCCCAGCATTTT.

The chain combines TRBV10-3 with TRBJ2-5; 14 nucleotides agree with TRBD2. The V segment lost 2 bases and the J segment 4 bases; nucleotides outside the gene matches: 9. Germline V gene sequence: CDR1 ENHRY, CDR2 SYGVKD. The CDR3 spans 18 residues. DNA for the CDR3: TGTGCCATCAGTGAGGGACTAGCGGGAGGTGGTGTGAGAGAGACCCAGTACTTC. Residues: CAISEGLAGGGVRETQYF.

The CDR3 DNA is TGTGCCAGCAGTTACGCGGACAGCAATGAGCAGTTCTTC. It is translated as CASSYADSNEQFF. J is TRBJ2-1 and V is TRBV6-6; tentatively, D is TRBD1 (6 bases). Germline CDR1 MNHNY, CDR2 SVGAGI (reference sequence). The germline V and J ends were trimmed by 2 bases and 6 bases, with 8 bases remaining between them. The CDR3 totals 13 residues.

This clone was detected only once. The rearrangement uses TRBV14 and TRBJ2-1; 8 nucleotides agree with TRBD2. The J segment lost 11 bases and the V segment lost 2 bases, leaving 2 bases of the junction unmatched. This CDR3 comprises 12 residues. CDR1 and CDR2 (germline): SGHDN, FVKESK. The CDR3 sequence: CASSQSGGKQFF. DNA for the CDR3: TGTGCCAGCAGCCAAAGCGGGGGAAAGCAGTTCTTC. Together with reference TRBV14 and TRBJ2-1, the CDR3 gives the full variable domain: EAGVTQFPSHSVIEKGQTVTLRCDPISGHDNLYWYRRVMGKEIKFLLHFVKESKQDESGMPNNRFLAERTGGTYSTLKVQPAELEDSGVYFCASSQSGGKQFFGPGTRLTVL.

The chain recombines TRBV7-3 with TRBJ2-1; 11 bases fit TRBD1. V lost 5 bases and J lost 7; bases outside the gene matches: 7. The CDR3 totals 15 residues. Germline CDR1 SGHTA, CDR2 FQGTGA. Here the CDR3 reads CASSLGQGEGNEQFF. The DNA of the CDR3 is TGTGCCAGCAGCCTGGGACAGGGGGAGGGGAATGAGCAGTTCTTC.

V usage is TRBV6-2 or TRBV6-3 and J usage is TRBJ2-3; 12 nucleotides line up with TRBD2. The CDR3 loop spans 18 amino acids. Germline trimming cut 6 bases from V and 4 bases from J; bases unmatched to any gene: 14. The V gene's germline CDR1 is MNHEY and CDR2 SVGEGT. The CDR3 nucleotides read TGTGCCAGCAGCCCTCTAGCGGGAGGGCCGAGCAGGGCAGATACGCAGTATTTT. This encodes CASSPLAGGPSRADTQYF.

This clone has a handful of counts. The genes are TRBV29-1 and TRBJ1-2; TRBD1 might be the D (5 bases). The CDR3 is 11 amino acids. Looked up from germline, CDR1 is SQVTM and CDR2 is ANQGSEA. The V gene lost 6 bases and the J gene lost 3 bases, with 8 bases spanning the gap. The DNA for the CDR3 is TGCAGCGTGGGGGAGGACTATGGCTACACCTTC. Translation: CSVGEDYGYTF.

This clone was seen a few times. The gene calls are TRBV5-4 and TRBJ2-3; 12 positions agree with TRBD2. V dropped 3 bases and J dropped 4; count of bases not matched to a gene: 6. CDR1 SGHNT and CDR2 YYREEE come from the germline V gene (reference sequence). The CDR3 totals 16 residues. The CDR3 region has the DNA TGTGCCAGCAGCTGGGCGACTAGCGGGAGTGCAGATACGCAGTATTTT. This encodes CASSWATSGSADTQYF.

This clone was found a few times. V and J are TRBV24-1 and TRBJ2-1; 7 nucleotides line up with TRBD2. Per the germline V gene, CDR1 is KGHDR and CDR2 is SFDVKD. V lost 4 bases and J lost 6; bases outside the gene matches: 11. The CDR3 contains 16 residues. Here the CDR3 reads CATSDPGLAAPNEQFF. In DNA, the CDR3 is TGTGCCACCAGTGACCCCGGGCTAGCGGCGCCCAATGAGCAGTTCTTC.

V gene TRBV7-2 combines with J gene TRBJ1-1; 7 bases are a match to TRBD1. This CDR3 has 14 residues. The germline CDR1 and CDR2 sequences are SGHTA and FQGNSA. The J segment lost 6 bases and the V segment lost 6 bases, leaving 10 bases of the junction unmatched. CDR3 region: CASSPRGGVAEAFF. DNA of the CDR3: TGTGCCAGCAGTCCCCGAGGGGGCGTGGCTGAAGCTTTCTTT.

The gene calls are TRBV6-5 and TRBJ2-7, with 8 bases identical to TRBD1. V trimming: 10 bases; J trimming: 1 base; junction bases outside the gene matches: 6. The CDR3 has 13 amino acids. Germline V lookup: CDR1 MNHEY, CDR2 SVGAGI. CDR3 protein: CATAGQVSYEQYF. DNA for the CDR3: TGTGCCACCGCGGGACAGGTGTCCTACGAGCAGTACTTC.

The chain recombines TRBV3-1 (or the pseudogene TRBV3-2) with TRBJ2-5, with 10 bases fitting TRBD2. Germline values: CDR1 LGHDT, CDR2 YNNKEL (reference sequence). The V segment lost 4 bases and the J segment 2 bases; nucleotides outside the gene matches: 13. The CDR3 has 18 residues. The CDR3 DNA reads TGTGCCAGCAGCCCGCGCCAATCGGGACTAGCGTTTCAAGAGACCCAGTACTTC. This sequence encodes CASSPRQSGLAFQETQYF.

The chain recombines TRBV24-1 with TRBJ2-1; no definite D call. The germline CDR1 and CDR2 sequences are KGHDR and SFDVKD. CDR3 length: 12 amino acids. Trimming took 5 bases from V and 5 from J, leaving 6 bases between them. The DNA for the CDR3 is TGTGCCACCAGTGGGGCAAACAATGAGCAGTTCTTC. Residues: CATSGANNEQFF.

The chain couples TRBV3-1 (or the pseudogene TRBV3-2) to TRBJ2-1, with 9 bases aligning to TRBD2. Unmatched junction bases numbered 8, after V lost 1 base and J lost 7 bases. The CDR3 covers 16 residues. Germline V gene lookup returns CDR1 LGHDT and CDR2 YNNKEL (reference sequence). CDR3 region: CASSQVGLAGRNEQFF. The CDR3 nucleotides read TGTGCCAGCAGCCAAGTGGGCCTAGCGGGACGGAATGAGCAGTTCTTC.

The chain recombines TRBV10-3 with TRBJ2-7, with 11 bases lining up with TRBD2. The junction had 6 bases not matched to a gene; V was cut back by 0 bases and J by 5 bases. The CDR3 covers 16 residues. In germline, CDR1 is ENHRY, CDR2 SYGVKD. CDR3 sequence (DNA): TGTGCCATCAGTGAGTCGACTAGCGGGATGGGGAACGAGCAGTACTTC. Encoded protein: CAISESTSGMGNEQYF.

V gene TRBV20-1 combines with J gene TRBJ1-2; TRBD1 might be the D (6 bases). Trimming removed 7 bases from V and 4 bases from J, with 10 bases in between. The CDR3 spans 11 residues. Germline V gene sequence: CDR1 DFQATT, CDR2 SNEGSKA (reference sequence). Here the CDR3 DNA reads TGCAGTGTGCCAGGGGCCTATGGCTACACCTTC. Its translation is CSVPGAYGYTF.

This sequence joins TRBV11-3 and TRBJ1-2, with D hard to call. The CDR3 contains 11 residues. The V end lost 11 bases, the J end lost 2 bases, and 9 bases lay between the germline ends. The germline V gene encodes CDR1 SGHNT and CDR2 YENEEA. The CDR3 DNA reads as TGTGCCGTCGGGGTAAACTATGGCTACACCTTC. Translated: CAVGVNYGYTF.

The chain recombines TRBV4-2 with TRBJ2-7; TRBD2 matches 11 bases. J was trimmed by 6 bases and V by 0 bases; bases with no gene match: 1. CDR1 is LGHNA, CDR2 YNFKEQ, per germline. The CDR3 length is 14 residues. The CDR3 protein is CASSQDSGRAEQYF. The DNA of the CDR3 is TGTGCCAGCAGCCAAGATAGCGGGAGGGCCGAGCAGTACTTC.